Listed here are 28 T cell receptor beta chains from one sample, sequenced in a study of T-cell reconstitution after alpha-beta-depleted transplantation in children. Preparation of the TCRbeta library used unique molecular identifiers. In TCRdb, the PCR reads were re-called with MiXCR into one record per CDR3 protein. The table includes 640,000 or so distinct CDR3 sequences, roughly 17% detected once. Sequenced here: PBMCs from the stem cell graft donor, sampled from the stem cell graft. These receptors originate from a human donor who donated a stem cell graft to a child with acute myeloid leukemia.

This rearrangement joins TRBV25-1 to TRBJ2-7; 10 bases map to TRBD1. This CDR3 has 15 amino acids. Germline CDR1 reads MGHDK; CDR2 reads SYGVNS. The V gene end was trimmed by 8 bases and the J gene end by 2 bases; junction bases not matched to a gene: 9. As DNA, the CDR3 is TGTGCCAGCCTGACCGGGACAGGGGACCCCTACGAGCAGTACGTC. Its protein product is CASLTGTGDPYEQYV.

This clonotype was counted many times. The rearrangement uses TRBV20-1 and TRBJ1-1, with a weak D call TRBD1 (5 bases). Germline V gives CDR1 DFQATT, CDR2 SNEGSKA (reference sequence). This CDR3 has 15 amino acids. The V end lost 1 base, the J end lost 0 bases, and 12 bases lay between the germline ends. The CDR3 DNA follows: TGCAGTGCTAGAGGGCAGGGATTAATGAACACTGAAGCTTTCTTT. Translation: CSARGQGLMNTEAFF.

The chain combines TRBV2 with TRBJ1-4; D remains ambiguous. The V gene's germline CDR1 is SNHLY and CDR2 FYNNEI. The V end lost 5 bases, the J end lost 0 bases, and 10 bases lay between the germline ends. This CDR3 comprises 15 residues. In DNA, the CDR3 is TGTGCCAGCAGTTTTCGGACGGCAACTAATGAAAAACTGTTTTTT. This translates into CASSFRTATNEKLFF. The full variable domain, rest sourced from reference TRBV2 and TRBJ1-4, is EPEVTQTPSHQVTQMGQEVILRCVPISNHLYFYWYRQILGQKVEFLVSFYNNEISEKSEIFDDQFSVERPDGSNFTLKIRSTKLEDSAMYFCASSFRTATNEKLFFGSGTQLSVL.

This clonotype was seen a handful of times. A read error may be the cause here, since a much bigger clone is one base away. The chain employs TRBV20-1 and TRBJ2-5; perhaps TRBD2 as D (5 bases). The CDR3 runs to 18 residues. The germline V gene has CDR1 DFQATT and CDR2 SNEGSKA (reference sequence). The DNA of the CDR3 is TGCTGTGCTAGAGATGGAGGAACGCAGGCGGGCGGGCGAGAGACCCAGTACTTC. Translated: CCARDGGTQAGGRETQYF.

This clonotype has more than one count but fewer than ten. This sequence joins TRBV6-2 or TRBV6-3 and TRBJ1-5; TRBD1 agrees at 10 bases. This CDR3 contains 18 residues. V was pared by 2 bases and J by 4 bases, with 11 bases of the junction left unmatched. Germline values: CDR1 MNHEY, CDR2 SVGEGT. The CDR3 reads CASSYRDRGHLENQPQHF. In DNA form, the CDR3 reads TGTGCCAGCAGTTACCGCGACAGGGGGCATCTGGAAAATCAGCCCCAGCATTTT.

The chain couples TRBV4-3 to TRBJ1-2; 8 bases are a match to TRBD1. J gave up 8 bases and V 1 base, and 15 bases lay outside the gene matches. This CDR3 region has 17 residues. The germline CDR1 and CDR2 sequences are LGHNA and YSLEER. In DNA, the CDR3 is TGCGCCAGCAGCCAAGTAGGCAGCAGGGGGCGGATGGGCGGCTACACCTTC. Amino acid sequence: CASSQVGSRGRMGGYTF.

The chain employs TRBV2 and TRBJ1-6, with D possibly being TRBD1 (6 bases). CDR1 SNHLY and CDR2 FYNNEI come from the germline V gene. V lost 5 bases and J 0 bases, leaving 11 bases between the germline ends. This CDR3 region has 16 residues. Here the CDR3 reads CASSNRASSYNSPLHF. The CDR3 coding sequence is TGTGCCAGCAGTAACAGGGCGAGCTCCTATAATTCACCCCTCCACTTT.

DNA for the CDR3: TGCAGTGCTAGAGGCGGGACAGGGGAGGCAGATACGCAGTATTTT. Translated, it gives CSARGGTGEADTQYF. The chain couples TRBV20-1 to TRBJ2-3; TRBD1 agrees at 10 bases. CDR3 length: 15 amino acids. V was clipped by 1 base and J by 4 bases; unmatched bases: 5. Germline V CDR1 and CDR2: DFQATT, SNEGSKA (reference sequence).

The CDR3 sequence: CASSQWDSQETQYF. In DNA, the CDR3 is TGTGCCAGCAGTCAATGGGACAGCCAAGAGACCCAGTACTTC. The V and J genes are TRBV27 and TRBJ2-5; 7 nucleotides match TRBD1. Germline V lookup: CDR1 MNHEY, CDR2 SMNVEV (reference sequence). The CDR3 runs 14 residues. J lost 1 base, V lost 5 bases, and 4 bases had no gene match.

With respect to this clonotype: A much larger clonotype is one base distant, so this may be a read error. CDR3 protein: CASTLVAGSEQYF. CDR3 nucleotides: TGTGCCAGCACCCTTGTTGCGGGTAGCGAGCAGTACTTC. V gene TRBV7-2 combines with J gene TRBJ2-7; D perhaps matches TRBD2 (5 bases). The CDR3 is 13 amino acids. Deletions cut 7 bases from V and 6 bases from J, with 16 bases between. Germline V gene sequence: CDR1 SGHTA, CDR2 FQGNSA.

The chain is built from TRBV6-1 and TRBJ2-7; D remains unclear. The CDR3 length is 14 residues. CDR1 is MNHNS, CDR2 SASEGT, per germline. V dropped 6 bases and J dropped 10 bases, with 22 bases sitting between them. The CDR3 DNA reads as TGTGCCAGCAGCCTCCCTCAGGTCGCACCGGTTCAGTACGTC. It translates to CASSLPQVAPVQYV.

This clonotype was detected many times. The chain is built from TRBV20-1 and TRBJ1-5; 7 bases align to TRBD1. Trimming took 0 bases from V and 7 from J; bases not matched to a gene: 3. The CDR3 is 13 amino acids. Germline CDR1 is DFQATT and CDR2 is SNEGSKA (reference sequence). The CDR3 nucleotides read TGCAGTGCTAGAGATCCCAGGGGGCAGCCCCAGCATTTT. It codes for CSARDPRGQPQHF.

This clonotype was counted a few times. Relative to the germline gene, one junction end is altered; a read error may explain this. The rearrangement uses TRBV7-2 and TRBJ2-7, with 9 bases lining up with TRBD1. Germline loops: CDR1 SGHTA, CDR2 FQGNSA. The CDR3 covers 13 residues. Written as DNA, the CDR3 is TGTGCCAGCAGCCGGGGACAGGGAAGTGGTGATCGGTTC. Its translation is CASSRGQGSGDRF. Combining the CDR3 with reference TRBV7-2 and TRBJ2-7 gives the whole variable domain GAGVSQSPSNKVTEKGKDVELRCDPISGHTALYWYRQSLGQGLEFLIYFQGNSAPDKSGLPSDRFSAERTGGSVSTLTIQRTQQEDSAVYLCASSRGQGSGDRFGPGTRLTVT.

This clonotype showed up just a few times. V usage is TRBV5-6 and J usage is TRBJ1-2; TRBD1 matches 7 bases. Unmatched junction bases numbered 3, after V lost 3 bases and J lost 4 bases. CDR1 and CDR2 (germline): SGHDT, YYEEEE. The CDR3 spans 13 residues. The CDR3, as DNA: TGTGCCAGCAGCTACACAGGGGCCTATGGCTACACCTTC. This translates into CASSYTGAYGYTF.

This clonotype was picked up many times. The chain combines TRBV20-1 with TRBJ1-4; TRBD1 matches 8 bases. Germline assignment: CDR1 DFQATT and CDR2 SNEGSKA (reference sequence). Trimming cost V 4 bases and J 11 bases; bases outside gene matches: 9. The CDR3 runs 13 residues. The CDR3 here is CSANLADREKLFF. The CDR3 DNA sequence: TGCAGTGCTAATTTGGCGGACAGGGAGAAACTGTTTTTT.

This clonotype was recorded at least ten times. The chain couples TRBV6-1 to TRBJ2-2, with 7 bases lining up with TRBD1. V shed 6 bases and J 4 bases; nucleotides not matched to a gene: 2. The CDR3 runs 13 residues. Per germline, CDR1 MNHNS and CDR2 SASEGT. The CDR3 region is CASRQGITGELFF. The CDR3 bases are TGTGCCAGCAGACAGGGGATCACCGGGGAGCTGTTTTTT.

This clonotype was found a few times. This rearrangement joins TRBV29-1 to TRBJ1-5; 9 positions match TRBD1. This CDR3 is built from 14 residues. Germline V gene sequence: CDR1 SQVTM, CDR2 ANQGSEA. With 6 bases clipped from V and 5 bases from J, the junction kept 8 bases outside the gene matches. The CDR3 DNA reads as TGCAGCGTCGGGGGGACAGGGAGGGATCAGCCCCAGCATTTT. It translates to CSVGGTGRDQPQHF.

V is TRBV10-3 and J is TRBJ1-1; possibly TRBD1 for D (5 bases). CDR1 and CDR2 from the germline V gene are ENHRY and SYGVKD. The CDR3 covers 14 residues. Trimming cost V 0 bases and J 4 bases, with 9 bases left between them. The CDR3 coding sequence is TGTGCCATCAGTGAGTCGGGACGGATCACTGAAGCTTTCTTT. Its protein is CAISESGRITEAFF.

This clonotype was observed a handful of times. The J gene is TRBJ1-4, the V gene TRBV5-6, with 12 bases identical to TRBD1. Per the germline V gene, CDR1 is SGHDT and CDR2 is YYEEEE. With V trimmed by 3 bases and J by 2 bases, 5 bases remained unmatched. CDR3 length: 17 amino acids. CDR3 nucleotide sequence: TGTGCCAGCAGCTGGGACAGGGGGCGTAGGACTAATGAAAAACTGTTTTTT. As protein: CASSWDRGRRTNEKLFF.

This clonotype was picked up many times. The CDR3 spells CSVEVQGVNTEAFF. The CDR3 DNA reads TGCAGCGTTGAAGTACAGGGGGTGAACACTGAAGCTTTCTTT. This rearrangement joins TRBV29-1 to TRBJ1-1; 8 positions agree with TRBD1. The germline gives CDR1 SQVTM, CDR2 ANQGSEA. V gave up 1 base and J gave up 0 bases; unmatched junction bases: 1. CDR3 size: 14 residues.

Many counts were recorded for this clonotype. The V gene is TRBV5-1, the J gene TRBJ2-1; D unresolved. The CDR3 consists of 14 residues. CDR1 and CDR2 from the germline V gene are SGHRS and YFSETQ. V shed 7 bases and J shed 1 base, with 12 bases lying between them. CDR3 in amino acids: CASQDPKSYNEQFF. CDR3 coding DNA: TGCGCCAGCCAAGACCCCAAATCCTACAATGAGCAGTTCTTC.

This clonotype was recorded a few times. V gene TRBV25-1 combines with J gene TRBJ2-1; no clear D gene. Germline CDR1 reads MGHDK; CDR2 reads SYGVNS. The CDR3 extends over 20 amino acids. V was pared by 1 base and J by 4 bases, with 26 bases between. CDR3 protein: CASSEFFVGTLKKSYNEQFF. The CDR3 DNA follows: TGTGCCAGCAGTGAATTTTTCGTCGGCACGCTCAAGAAAAGTTACAATGAGCAGTTCTTC.

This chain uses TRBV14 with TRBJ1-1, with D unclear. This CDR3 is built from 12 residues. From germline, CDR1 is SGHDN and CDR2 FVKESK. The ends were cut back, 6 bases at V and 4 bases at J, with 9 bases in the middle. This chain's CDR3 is CASSPPATEAFF. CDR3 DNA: TGTGCCAGCAGTCCACCGGCCACTGAAGCTTTCTTT.

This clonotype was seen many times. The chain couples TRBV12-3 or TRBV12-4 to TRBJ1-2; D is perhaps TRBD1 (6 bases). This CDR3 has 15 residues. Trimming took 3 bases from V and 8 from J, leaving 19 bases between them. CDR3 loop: CASSFDGDTSRGYTF. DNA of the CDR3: TGTGCCAGCAGTTTTGATGGGGACACCTCTAGGGGCTACACCTTC.

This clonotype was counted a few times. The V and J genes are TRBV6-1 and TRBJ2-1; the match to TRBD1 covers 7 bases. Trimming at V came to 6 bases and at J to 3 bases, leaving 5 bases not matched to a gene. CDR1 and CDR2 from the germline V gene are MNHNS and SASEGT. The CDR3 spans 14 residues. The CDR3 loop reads CASSRDSDYNEQFF. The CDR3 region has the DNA TGTGCCAGCAGCCGGGACAGTGACTACAATGAGCAGTTCTTC.

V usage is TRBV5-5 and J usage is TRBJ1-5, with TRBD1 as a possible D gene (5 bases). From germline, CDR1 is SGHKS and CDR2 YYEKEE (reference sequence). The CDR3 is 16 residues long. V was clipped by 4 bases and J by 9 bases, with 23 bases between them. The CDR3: CASSPVPGSEISPQHF. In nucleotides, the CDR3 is TGTGCCAGCAGCCCAGTCCCAGGGTCGGAAATTTCGCCCCAGCATTTT. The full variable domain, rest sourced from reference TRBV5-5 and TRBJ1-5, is DAGVTQSPTHLIKTRGQQVTLRCSPISGHKSVSWYQQVLGQGPQFIFQYYEKEERGRGNFPDRFSARQFPNYSSELNVNALLLGDSALYLCASSPVPGSEISPQHFGDGTRLSIL.

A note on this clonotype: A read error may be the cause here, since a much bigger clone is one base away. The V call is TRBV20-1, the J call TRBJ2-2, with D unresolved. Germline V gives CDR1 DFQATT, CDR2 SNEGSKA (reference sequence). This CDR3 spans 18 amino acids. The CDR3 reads CCARSEALSSMGTGELFF. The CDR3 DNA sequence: TGCTGTGCTAGATCAGAGGCACTTTCAAGCATGGGCACCGGGGAGCTGTTTTTT.

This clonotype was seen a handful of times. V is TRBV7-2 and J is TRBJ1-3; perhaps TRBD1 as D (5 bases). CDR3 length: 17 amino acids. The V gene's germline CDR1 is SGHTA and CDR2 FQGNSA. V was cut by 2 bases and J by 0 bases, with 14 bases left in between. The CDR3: CASSLFYGGSSGNTIYF. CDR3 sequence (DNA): TGTGCCAGCAGCTTATTTTACGGGGGAAGCTCTGGAAACACCATATATTTT.